Below are 18 T cell receptor beta chains sequenced from a single sample in a study of cytomegalovirus exposure and HLA in healthy donors. The PCR contained 60 Vbeta and 13 Jbeta primers. Clones were sequenced by immunoSEQ multiplex PCR, and TCRdb holds only the in-frame ones, with some missing. The table shows some 250,000 clones, with roughly four fifths occurring only once. The specimen sequenced was PBMCs. These TCRs come from an older woman in good health and CMV-seropositive.

The V gene is TRBV6-1, the J gene TRBJ2-1; 9 bases align to TRBD1. In germline, CDR1 is MNHNS, CDR2 SASEGT. The CDR3 is 17 residues long. Trimming at V came to 2 bases and at J to 5 bases, leaving 10 bases not matched to a gene. CDR3 sequence reads: CASSEFSTGGADNEQFF. The CDR3 DNA reads as TGTGCCAGCAGTGAATTTTCTACAGGGGGCGCGGACAATGAGCAGTTCTTC.

This clone has only one observation. V and J are TRBV5-4 and TRBJ1-2; D might be TRBD1 (6 bases). The CDR3 runs 12 residues. Trimming removed 0 bases at V and 10 bases at J, with 10 bases between. The germline V gene encodes CDR1 SGHNT and CDR2 YYREEE (reference sequence). CDR3 bases: TGTGCCAGCAGCTTGGACAGGGAAGTCTACACCTTC. This gives the protein CASSLDREVYTF.

A single count supports this clone. This rearrangement joins TRBV29-1 to TRBJ1-4; TRBD1 aligns across 8 bases. The trim removed 6 bases at V and 7 bases at J, leaving 13 bases unmatched. The CDR3 is made up of 15 amino acids. Germline V CDR1 and CDR2: SQVTM, ANQGSEA. CDR3 coding DNA: TGCAGCGTCCAAAGGACAGGGATTCGGGGTGAAAAACTGTTTTTT. Translated, it gives CSVQRTGIRGEKLFF. Full variable domain (rest looked up from reference TRBV29-1 and TRBJ1-4): SAVISQKPSRDICQRGTSLTIQCQVDSQVTMMFWYRQQPGQSLTLIATANQGSEATYESGFVIDKFPISRPNLTFSTLTVSNMSPEDSSIYLCSVQRTGIRGEKLFFGSGTQLSVL.

CDR3 sequence reads: CASSYVIYEQYF. The DNA of the CDR3 is TGTGCCAGCAGTTATGTAATCTACGAGCAGTACTTC. This sequence joins TRBV6-5 and TRBJ2-7; D is uncertain. Germline assignment: CDR1 MNHEY and CDR2 SVGAGI. V was trimmed by 3 bases and J by 3 bases, leaving 6 bases between them. CDR3 length equals 12 residues.

The chain uses TRBV5-1 and TRBJ2-1; D possibly corresponds to TRBD2 (6 bases). V was trimmed by 2 bases and J by 1 base, leaving 25 bases between them. The CDR3 is 20 amino acids. CDR1 SGHRS and CDR2 YFSETQ come from the germline V gene. The CDR3 protein is CASSFGGTPRKAPSYNEQFF. CDR3 in DNA: TGCGCCAGCAGCTTTGGGGGGACCCCTCGGAAGGCCCCGTCCTACAATGAGCAGTTCTTC.

The V call is TRBV6-4, the J call TRBJ2-5, with D uncertain. This CDR3 region has 13 residues. The V gene lost 3 bases and the J gene lost 10 bases, with 15 bases spanning the gap. The germline V gene encodes CDR1 MRHNA and CDR2 SNTAGT. CDR3 sequence: CASSEGRPPDQYF. The DNA of the CDR3 is TGTGCCAGCAGTGAAGGCAGGCCCCCGGACCAGTACTTC.

The chain recombines TRBV5-1 with TRBJ1-1; 12 bases match TRBD1. V lost 4 bases, J lost 7 bases, and 8 bases stayed unmatched. The germline CDR1 and CDR2 sequences are SGHRS and YFSETQ. The length of the CDR3 is 15 residues. The CDR3: CASSTRDRGRSEAFF. The CDR3 DNA is TGCGCCAGCAGCACCCGGGACAGGGGGCGAAGTGAAGCTTTCTTT.

The V gene is TRBV4-1, the J gene TRBJ2-3; 9 positions match TRBD2. V gave up 5 bases and J gave up 5 bases; unmatched junction bases: 11. This CDR3 region has 16 residues. Germline CDR1 is MGHRA and CDR2 is YSYEKL. CDR3 in amino acids: CASSALAGRVGDTQYF. CDR3 DNA: TGCGCCAGCAGCGCCCTAGCGGGAAGAGTCGGAGATACGCAGTATTTT.

The chain combines TRBV6-5 with TRBJ1-1; D is ambiguous. Trimming cost V 2 bases and J 1 base, with 11 bases left between them. CDR3 length: 15 amino acids. Germline V CDR1 and CDR2: MNHEY, SVGAGI. CDR3 loop: CASSYPPPGNTEAFF. In DNA, the CDR3 is TGTGCCAGCAGTTACCCTCCCCCAGGGAACACTGAAGCTTTCTTT.

This chain uses TRBV29-1 with TRBJ1-2; D is unclear. CDR1 is SQVTM and CDR2 is ANQGSEA in the germline V gene. Deletions cut 3 bases from V and 8 bases from J, with 13 bases between. This CDR3 contains 12 residues. The CDR3: CSVDFQALGYTF. CDR3 coding DNA: TGCAGCGTTGATTTTCAGGCTCTGGGCTACACCTTC.

This clone was detected only a few times. The chain employs TRBV19 and TRBJ1-2, with D possibly TRBD1 on 5 matching bases. There are 14 residues in the CDR3. Trimming cost V 1 base and J 4 bases, with 10 bases left between them. Per germline, CDR1 LNHDA and CDR2 SQIVND (reference sequence). CDR3 in DNA: TGTGCCAGTAGTATAGGGGCAGGGCCCTATGGCTACACCTTC. Protein: CASSIGAGPYGYTF.

The chain is built from TRBV7-2 and TRBJ2-1; D is unresolved. V was shortened by 7 bases and J by 6 bases, with 10 bases between the two germline ends. The CDR3 spans 12 residues. CDR1 and CDR2 (germline): SGHTA, FQGNSA. In DNA form, the CDR3 reads TGTGCCAGCACCACGCCGGGCAATGAGCAGTTCTTC. It yields the protein CASTTPGNEQFF.

CDR3 nucleotides: TGCGCCAGCAGCTTGGCGCGGGAGGGGGAGACCCAGTACTTC. It encodes CASSLAREGETQYF. The V and J genes are TRBV5-1 and TRBJ2-5, with 9 nucleotides matching TRBD2. The CDR3 totals 14 residues. J lost 5 bases, V lost 0 bases, and 2 bases had no gene match. The V gene's germline CDR1 is SGHRS and CDR2 YFSETQ.

The chain carries TRBV5-6 and TRBJ1-1; TRBD1 is a possible D gene (5 bases). CDR3 length: 17 amino acids. The V gene's germline CDR1 is SGHDT and CDR2 YYEEEE. The V gene lost 2 bases and the J gene lost 1 base, with 18 bases spanning the gap. The CDR3 nucleotides are TGTGCCAGCAGCTTTACTTCAGGGCCGGCATGGAACACTGAAGCTTTCTTT. Its protein product is CASSFTSGPAWNTEAFF.

The chain employs TRBV25-1 and TRBJ1-1, with 7 bases fitting TRBD1. The CDR3 has 15 amino acids. Germline CDR1 is MGHDK and CDR2 is SYGVNS. The V and J ends lost 2 bases and 1 base, in that order; junction bases with no gene match: 4. CDR3 sequence: CASSEPRTGNTEAFF. The CDR3 DNA follows: TGTGCCAGCAGTGAACCGAGGACAGGGAACACTGAAGCTTTCTTT.

This clone appeared a few times. The chain carries TRBV9 and TRBJ1-5; no reliable D call. Trimming removed 0 bases at V and 4 bases at J, with 8 bases between. The CDR3 runs 14 residues. CDR1 SGDLS and CDR2 YYNGEE come from the germline V gene. The DNA of the CDR3 is TGTGCCAGCAGCGTAGATGTCTCTAATCAGCCCCAGCATTTT. It codes for CASSVDVSNQPQHF.

The chain is built from TRBV28 and TRBJ2-6; possible D gene TRBD1, 6 bases. CDR1 MDHEN and CDR2 SYDVKM come from the germline V gene. The CDR3 consists of 16 residues. Trimming cost V 6 bases and J 2 bases, with 14 bases left between them. CDR3 nucleotides: TGTGCCAGCAGCCACCCGGACAGCCCTGGGGCCAACGTCCTGACTTTC. Its protein product is CASSHPDSPGANVLTF.

This clone was picked up one time. The chain links TRBV5-5 to TRBJ2-3; 11 nucleotides match TRBD1. V dropped 4 bases and J dropped 6; count of bases not matched to a gene: 10. The length of the CDR3 is 16 residues. In germline, CDR1 is SGHKS, CDR2 YYEKEE (reference sequence). Here the CDR3 DNA reads TGTGCCAGCAGCCCCCCCGGACAGGGGGCAGGGGATACGCAGTATTTT. Amino acid sequence: CASSPPGQGAGDTQYF.